The rows below give T cell receptor beta chains drawn from one sample of a study of tumor-infiltrating lymphocytes in primary liver carcinoma. Via MiXCR, TCRdb re-called the multiplex PCR reads, giving one row per CDR3 protein. This sample has under 200,000 distinct CDR3 sequences, with approximately 80% found just once. The specimen sequenced was tumor tissue from primary liver carcinoma. All receptors come from a man in his forties with primary liver carcinoma and hepatitis B virus infection. CDR3s include the opening cysteine and the closing phenylalanine or tryptophan. A clone size is listed for some rows: how often the clone was seen (once, few, many), or a class if it is expanded.

>.|TRBJ2-3|TRBV6-5
CASNPGQAGSDRQYF
>.|TRBJ2-7|TRBV11-1
CASRGKRLYEHYF
>.|TRBJ1-1|TRBV10-2
CAISHLNEPFF
>.|.|TRBV29-1
CSVKIPGQLQYF
>.|TRBJ2-7|TRBV11-2
CASSLRWTGDNEQYF
>.|TRBJ2-5|TRBV6-6
CTGSWGLAGQETQYF
>.|TRBJ2-7|TRBV4-2
CASSQDDRDQEQYF
>.|TRBJ2-7|TRBV6-2/TRBV6-3
CANSYSIYDQYF
>many|TRBJ2-7|TRBV7-8
CASSLVAQGSYGEQYF
>.|TRBJ2-5|TRBV11-2
CASSPRSVQDTGRETQYF
>.|TRBJ2-3|TRBV10-3
CAISAGRGHTDAQYF
>few|TRBJ2-7|TRBV29-1
CSVRAPANSEQYF
>.|TRBJ2-1|TRBV4-2
CASSQPGPAGDRGQFF
>once|TRBJ1-2|TRBV6-5
CASRYRGHDYTF
>few|TRBJ2-1|TRBV2
CASSRTSGNHNEQFF
>.|TRBJ1-5|TRBV12-3/TRBV12-4
CANGLAQGPNQPQHF
>few|TRBJ1-1|TRBV6-5
CASTKHVSNTEAFF